This TCR beta chain originates from a study of early T cells in non-severe SARS-CoV-2 infection. Separate cDNA molecules each had unique molecular identifiers attached to them. TCRdb passed the 5' RACE reads through MiXCR, listing each CDR3 protein once. The sample yields some 91,000 distinct CDR3 sequences, around 13% seen once. This clonotype was found many times. The CDR3 spans 13 residues. Trimming stripped 3 bases from V and 4 bases from J, with 12 bases between. Germline V CDR1 and CDR2: SQVTM, ANQGSEA. Material: whole blood. This receptor was taken from an adult who was a healthcare worker with PCR-confirmed SARS-CoV-2 infection or an uninfected control (not recorded which). The chain uses TRBV29-1 and TRBJ2-5; D unclear. CDR3 sequence: CSVDVQMGETQYF. For the CDR3, the DNA is TGCAGCGTTGATGTACAGATGGGAGAGACCCAGTACTTC.